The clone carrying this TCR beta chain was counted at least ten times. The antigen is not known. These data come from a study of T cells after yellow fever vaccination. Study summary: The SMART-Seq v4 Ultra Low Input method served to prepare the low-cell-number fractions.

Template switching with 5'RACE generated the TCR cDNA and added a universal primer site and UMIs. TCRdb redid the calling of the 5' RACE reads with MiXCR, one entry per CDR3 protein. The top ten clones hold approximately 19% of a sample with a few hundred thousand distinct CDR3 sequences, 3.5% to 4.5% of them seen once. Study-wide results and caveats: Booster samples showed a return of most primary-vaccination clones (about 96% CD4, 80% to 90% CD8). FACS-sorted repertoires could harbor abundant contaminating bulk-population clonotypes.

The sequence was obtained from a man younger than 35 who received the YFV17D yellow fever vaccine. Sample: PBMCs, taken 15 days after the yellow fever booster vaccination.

The CDR3 sequence is CASRRGTGGGYTF. The CDR3 nucleotides read TGTGCCAGCAGGCGCGGGACGGGAGGTGGCTACACCTTC. V usage is TRBV12-3 or TRBV12-4 and J usage is TRBJ1-2; the D gene is possibly TRBD1 (5 bases). The CDR3 extends over 13 amino acids. V lost 6 bases, J lost 7 bases, and 15 bases lay in between.